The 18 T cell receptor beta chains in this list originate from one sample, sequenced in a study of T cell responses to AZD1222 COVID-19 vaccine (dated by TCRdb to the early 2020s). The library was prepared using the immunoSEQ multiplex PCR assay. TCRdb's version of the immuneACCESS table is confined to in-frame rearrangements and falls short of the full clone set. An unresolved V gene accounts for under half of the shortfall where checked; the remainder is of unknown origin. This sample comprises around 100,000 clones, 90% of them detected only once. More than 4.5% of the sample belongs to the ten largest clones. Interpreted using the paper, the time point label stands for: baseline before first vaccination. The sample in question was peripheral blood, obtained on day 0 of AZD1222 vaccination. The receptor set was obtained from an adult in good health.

The CDR3 coding sequence is TGTGCCAGTAGTACAGGACCTCAGCCCCAGCATTTT. Translating it yields CASSTGPQPQHF. This chain connects TRBV19 to TRBJ1-5; no reliable D call. V was cut by 4 bases and J by 6 bases, with 7 bases left in between. The CDR3 totals 12 residues. Germline V gene lookup returns CDR1 LNHDA and CDR2 SQIVND (reference sequence).

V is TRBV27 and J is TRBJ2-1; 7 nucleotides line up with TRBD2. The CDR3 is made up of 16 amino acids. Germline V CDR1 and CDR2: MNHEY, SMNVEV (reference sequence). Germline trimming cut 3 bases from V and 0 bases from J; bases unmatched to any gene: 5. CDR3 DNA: TGTGCCAGCAGTTTGGGACTAATGAGCTCCTACAATGAGCAGTTCTTC. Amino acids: CASSLGLMSSYNEQFF.

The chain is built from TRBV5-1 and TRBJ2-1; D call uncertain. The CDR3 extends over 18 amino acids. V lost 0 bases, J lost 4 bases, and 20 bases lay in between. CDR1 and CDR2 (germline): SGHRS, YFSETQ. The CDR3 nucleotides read TGCGCCAGCAGCTTGGCCGTTGGGTCTAATCTGGGTTACAATGAGCAGTTCTTC. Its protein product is CASSLAVGSNLGYNEQFF.

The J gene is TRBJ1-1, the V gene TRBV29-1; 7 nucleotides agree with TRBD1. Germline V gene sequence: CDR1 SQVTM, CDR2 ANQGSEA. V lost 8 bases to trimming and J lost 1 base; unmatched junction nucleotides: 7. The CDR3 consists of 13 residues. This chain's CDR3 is CSILRGRNTEAFF. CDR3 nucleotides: TGCAGCATCCTCAGGGGGAGGAACACTGAAGCTTTCTTT.

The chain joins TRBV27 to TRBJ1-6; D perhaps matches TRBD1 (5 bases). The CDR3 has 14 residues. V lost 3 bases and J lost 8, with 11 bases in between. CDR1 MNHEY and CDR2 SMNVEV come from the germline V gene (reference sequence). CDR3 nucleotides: TGTGCCAGCAGTTTTGGGGGGTCTGATTCACCCCTCCACTTT. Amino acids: CASSFGGSDSPLHF.

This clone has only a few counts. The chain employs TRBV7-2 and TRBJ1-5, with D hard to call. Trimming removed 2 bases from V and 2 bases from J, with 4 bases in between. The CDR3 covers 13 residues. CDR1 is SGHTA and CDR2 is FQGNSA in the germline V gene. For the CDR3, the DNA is TGTGCCAGCAGCTTACAGGGCAATCAGCCCCAGCATTTT. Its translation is CASSLQGNQPQHF.

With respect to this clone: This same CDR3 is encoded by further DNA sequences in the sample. The CDR3 DNA sequence: TGTGCCAGCAGTTACTCGGTGAACACCGGGGAGCTGTTTTTT. Amino acids: CASSYSVNTGELFF. The chain couples TRBV6-5 to TRBJ2-2; no firm D call. The ends were cut back, 0 bases at V and 1 base at J, with 3 bases in the middle. The CDR3 contains 14 residues. CDR1 and CDR2 (germline): MNHEY, SVGAGI.

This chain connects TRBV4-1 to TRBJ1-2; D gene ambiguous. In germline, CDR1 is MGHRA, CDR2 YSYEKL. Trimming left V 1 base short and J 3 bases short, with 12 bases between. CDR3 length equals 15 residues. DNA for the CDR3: TGCGCCAGCAGCCAAGCAAGCAGTTGGGACTATGGCTACACCTTC. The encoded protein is CASSQASSWDYGYTF.

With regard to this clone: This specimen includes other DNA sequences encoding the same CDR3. Here the CDR3 reads CASSHLNTEAFF. CDR3 DNA: TGCGCCAGCAGCCATTTAAACACTGAAGCTTTCTTT. This chain joins TRBV4-1 and TRBJ1-1, with D unclear. CDR3 size: 12 residues. Germline CDR1 is MGHRA and CDR2 is YSYEKL. Trimming left V 3 bases short and J 2 bases short, with 4 bases between.

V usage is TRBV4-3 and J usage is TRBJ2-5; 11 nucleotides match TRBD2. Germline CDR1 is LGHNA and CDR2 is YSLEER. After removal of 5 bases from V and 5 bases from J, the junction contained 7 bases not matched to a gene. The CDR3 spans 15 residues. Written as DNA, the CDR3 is TGCGCCAGCAGCAAAGTAGCGGGGGGGCCGGAGACCCAGTACTTC. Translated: CASSKVAGGPETQYF.

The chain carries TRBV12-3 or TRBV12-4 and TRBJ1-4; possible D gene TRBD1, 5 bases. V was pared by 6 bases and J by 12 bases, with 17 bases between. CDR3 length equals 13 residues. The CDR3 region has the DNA TGTGCCAGCAGCTCCAAGGGGACGTCGGAACTGTTTTTT. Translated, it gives CASSSKGTSELFF.

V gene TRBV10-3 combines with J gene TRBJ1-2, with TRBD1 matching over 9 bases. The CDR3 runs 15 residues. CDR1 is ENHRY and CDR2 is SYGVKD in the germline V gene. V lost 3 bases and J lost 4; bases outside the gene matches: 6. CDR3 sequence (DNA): TGTGCCATCAGTGATGCGGGACAGGGCGGCTATGGCTACACCTTC. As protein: CAISDAGQGGYGYTF.

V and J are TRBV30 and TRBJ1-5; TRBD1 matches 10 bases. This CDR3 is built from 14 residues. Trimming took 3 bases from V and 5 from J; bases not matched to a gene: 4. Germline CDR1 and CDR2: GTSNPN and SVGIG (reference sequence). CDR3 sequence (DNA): TGTGCCTGGAGCCTCGGACAGGGGGATCAGCCCCAGCATTTT. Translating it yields CAWSLGQGDQPQHF.

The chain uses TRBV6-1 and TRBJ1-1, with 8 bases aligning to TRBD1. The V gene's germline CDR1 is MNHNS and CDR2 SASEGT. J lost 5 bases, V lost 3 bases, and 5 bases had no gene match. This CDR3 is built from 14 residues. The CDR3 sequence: CASSDTGGRTEAFF. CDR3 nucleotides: TGTGCCAGCAGTGATACAGGGGGTCGGACTGAAGCTTTCTTT.

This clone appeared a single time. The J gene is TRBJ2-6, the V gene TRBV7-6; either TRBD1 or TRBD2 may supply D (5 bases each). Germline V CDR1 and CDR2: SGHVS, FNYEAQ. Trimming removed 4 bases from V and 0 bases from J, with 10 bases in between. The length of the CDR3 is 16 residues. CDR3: CASSSGTNSGANVLTF. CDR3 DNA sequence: TGTGCCAGCAGCTCCGGGACCAACTCTGGGGCCAACGTCCTGACTTTC.

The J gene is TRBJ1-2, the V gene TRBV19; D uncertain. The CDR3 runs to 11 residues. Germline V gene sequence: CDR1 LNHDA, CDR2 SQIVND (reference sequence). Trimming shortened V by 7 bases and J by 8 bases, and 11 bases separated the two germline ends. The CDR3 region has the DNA TGTGCCAGTACCTCAAGGGCGGGCTACACCTTC. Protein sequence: CASTSRAGYTF. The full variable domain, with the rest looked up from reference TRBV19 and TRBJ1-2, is DGGITQSPKYLFRKEGQNVTLSCEQNLNHDAMYWYRQDPGQGLRLIYYSQIVNDFQKGDIAEGYSVSREKKESFPLTVTSAQKNPTAFYLCASTSRAGYTFGSGTRLTVV.

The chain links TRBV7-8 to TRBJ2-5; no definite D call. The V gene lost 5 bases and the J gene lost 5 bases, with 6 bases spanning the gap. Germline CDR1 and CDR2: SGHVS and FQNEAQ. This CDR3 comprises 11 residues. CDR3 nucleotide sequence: TGTGCCAGCAGCCCGATCGAGACCCAGTACTTC. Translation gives CASSPIETQYF.

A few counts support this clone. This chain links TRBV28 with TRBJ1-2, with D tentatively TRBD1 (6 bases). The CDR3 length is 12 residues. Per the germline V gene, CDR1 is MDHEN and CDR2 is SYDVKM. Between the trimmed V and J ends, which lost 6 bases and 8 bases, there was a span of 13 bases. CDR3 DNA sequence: TGTGCCAGCAGGGTACAGGGATTGGGCTACACCTTC. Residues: CASRVQGLGYTF.